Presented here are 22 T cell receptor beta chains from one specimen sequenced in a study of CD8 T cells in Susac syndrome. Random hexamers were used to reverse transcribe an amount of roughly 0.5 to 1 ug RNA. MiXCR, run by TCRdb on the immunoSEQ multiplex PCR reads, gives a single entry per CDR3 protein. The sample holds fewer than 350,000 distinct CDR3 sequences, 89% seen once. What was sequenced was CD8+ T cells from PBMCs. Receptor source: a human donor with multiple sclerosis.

CDR3 sequence: CASSSGLAHHSNQETQYF. The CDR3 region has the DNA TGTGCCAGCAGTTCGGGACTAGCGCACCACAGTAACCAAGAGACCCAGTACTTC. The J gene is TRBJ2-5, the V gene TRBV28; 10 bases are a match to TRBD2. Germline lookup yields CDR1 MDHEN and CDR2 SYDVKM. The V and J ends lost 4 bases and 0 bases, in that order; junction bases with no gene match: 11. This CDR3 has 18 amino acids. Combining the CDR3 with reference TRBV28 and TRBJ2-5 gives the whole variable domain DVKVTQSSRYLVKRTGEKVFLECVQDMDHENMFWYRQDPGLGLRLIYFSYDVKMKEKGDIPEGYSVSREKKERFSLILESASTNQTSMYLCASSSGLAHHSNQETQYFGPGTRLLVL.

The CDR3 DNA reads TGCAGTGCTAGAGATATATCCACCGGGGAGCTGTTTTTT. Translated, it gives CSARDISTGELFF. This chain connects TRBV20-1 to TRBJ2-2; D remains unclear. Germline CDR1 is DFQATT and CDR2 is SNEGSKA (reference sequence). This CDR3 region has 13 residues. V shed 0 bases and J shed 4 bases, with 6 bases lying between them.

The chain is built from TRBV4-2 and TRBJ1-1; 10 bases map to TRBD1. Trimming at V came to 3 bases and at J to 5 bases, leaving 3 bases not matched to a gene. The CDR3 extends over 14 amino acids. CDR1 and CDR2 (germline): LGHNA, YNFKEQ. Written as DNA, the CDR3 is TGTGCCAGCAGCCAGGACAGGGGGTCTACTGAAGCTTTCTTT. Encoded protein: CASSQDRGSTEAFF.

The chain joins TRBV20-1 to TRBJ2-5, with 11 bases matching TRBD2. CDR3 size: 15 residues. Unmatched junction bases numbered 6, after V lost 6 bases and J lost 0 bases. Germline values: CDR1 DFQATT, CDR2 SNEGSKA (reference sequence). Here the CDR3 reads CSAGTSGVNQETQYF. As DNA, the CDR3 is TGCAGTGCCGGGACTAGCGGAGTCAACCAAGAGACCCAGTACTTC.

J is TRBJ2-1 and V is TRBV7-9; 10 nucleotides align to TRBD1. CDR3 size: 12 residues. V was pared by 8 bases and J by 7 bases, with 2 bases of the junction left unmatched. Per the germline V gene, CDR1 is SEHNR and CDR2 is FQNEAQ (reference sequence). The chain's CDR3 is CASRDRGNEQFF. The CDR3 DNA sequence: TGTGCCAGCCGGGACAGGGGTAATGAGCAGTTCTTC.

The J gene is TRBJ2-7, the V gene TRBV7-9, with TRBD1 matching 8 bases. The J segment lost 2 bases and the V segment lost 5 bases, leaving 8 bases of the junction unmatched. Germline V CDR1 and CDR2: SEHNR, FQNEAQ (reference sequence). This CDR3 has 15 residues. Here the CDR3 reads CASSGQGSKPYEQYF. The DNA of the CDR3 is TGTGCCAGCAGCGGACAGGGTTCGAAACCCTACGAGCAGTACTTC. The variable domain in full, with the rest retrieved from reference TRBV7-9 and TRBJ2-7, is DTGVSQNPRHKITKRGQNVTFRCDPISEHNRLYWYRQTLGQGPEFLTYFQNEAQLEKSRLLSDRFSAERPKGSFSTLEIQRTEQGDSAMYLCASSGQGSKPYEQYFGPGTRLTVT.

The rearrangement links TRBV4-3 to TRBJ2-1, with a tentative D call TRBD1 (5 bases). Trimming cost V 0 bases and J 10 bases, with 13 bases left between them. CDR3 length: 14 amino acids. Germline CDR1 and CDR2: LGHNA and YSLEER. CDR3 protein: CASSQDLGAIEQFF. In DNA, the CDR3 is TGCGCCAGCAGCCAAGATCTTGGGGCTATAGAGCAGTTCTTC.

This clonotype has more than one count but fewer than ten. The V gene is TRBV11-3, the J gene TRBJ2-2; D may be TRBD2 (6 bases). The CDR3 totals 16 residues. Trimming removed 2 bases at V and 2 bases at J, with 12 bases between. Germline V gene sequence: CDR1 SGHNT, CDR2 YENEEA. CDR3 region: CASSLRGGVNTGELFF. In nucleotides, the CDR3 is TGTGCCAGCAGCTTAAGAGGAGGGGTCAACACCGGGGAGCTGTTTTTT.

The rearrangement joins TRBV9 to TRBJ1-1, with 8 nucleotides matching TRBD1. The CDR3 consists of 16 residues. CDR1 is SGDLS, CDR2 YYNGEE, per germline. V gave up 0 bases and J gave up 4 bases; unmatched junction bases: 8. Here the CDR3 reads CASSVVGTGGGTEAFF. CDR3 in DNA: TGTGCCAGCAGCGTAGTGGGGACAGGAGGAGGCACTGAAGCTTTCTTT.

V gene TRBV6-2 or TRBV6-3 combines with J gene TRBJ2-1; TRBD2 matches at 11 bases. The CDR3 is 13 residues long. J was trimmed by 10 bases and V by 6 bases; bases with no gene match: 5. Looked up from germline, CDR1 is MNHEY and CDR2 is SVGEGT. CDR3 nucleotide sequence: TGTGCCAGCAGGATACTAGCGGGGGAGGAGCAGTTCTTC. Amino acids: CASRILAGEEQFF.

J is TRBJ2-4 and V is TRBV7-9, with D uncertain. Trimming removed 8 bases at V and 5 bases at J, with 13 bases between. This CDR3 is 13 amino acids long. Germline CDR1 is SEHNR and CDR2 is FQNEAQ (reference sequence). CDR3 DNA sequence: TGTGCCAGCCGGGCCACCCAGGAAAACATTCAGTACTTC. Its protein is CASRATQENIQYF.

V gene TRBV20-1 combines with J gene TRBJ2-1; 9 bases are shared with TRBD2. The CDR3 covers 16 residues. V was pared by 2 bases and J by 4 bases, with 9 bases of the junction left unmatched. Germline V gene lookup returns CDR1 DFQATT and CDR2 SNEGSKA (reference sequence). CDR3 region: CSARHPGLAQYNEQFF. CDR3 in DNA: TGCAGTGCTAGACATCCCGGACTAGCGCAATACAATGAGCAGTTCTTC.

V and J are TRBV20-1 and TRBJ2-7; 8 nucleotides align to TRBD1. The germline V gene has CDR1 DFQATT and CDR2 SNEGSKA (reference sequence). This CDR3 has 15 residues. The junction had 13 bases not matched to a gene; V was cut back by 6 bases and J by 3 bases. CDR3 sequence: CSAKNDRGSLYEQYF. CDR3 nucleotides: TGCAGTGCCAAAAACGACAGGGGATCCCTCTACGAGCAGTACTTC.

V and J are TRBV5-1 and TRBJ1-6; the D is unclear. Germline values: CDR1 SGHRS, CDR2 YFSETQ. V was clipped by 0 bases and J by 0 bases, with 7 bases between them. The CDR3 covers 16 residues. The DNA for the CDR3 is TGCGCCAGCAGCTTGGTCCCCGACTCCTATAATTCACCCCTCCACTTT. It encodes CASSLVPDSYNSPLHF.

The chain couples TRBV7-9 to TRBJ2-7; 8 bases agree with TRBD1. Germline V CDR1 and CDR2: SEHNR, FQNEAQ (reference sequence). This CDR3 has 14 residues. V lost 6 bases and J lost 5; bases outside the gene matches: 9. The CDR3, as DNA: TGTGCCAGCAGTGCCCGGACAGGGAGTAACGAGCAGTACTTC. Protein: CASSARTGSNEQYF.

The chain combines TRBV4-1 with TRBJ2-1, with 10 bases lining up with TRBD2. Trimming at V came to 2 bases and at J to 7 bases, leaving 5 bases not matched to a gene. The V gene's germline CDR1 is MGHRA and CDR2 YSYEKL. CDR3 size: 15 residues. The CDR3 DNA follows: TGCGCCAGCAGCCAAACTAGCGGGGAAGGTAATGAGCAGTTCTTC. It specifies CASSQTSGEGNEQFF.

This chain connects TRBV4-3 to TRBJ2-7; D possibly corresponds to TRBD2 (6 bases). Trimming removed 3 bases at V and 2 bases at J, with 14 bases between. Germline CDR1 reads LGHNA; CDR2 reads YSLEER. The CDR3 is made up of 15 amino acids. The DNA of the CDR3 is TGCGCCAGCAGCCAGACAGCGGGTCTTGCCTACGAGCAGTACTTC. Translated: CASSQTAGLAYEQYF.

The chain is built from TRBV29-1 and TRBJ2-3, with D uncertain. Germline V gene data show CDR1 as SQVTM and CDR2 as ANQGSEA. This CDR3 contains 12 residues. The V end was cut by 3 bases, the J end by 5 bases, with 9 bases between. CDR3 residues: CSVDQTGDTQYF. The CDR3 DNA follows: TGCAGCGTTGACCAGACCGGAGATACGCAGTATTTT.

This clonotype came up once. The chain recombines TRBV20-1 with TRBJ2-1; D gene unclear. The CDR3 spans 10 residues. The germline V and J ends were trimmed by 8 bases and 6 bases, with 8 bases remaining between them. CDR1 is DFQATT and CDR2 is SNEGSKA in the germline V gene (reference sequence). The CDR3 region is CSSFSNEQFF. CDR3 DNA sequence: TGCAGTTCATTCAGCAATGAGCAGTTCTTC.

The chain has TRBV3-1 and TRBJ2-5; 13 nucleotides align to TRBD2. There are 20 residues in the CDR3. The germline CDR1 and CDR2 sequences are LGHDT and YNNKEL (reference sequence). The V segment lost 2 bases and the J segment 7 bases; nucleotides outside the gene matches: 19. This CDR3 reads CASSQLGTSGRVPYGGTQYF. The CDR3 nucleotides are TGTGCCAGCAGCCAACTTGGAACTAGCGGGAGGGTCCCTTACGGCGGGACCCAGTACTTC.

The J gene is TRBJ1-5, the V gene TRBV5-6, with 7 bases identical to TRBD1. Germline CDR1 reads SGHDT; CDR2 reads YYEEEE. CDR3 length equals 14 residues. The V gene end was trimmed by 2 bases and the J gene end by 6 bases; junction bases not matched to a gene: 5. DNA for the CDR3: TGTGCCAGCAGCTTCTCAGGGGGAGGTCAGCCCCAGCATTTT. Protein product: CASSFSGGGQPQHF.

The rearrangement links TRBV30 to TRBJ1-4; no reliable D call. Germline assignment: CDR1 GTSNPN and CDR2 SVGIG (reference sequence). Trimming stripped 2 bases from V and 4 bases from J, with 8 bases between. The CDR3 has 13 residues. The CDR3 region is CAWSLWGNEKLFF. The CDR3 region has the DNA TGTGCCTGGAGTCTGTGGGGTAATGAAAAACTGTTTTTT.